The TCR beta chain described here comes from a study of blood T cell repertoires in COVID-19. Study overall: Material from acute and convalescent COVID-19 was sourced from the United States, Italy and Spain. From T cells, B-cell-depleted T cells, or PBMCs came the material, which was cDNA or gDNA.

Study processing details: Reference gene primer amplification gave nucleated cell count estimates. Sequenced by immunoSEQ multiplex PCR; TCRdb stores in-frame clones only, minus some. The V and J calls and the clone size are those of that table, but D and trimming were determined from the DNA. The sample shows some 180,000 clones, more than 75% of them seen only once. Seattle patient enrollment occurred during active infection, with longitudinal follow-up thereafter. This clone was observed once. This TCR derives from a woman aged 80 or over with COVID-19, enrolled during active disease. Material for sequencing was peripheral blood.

The CDR3 is CASSPVPTGNYGYTF. DNA for the CDR3: TGTGCCAGCAGTCCCGTCCCGACAGGGAACTATGGCTACACCTTC. The chain combines TRBV6-2 or TRBV6-3 with TRBJ1-2, with TRBD1 identical over 7 bases. The CDR3 runs 15 residues. Per germline, CDR1 MNHEY and CDR2 SVGEGT. The ends lost 5 bases at V and 2 bases at J; junction bases unmatched: 8.